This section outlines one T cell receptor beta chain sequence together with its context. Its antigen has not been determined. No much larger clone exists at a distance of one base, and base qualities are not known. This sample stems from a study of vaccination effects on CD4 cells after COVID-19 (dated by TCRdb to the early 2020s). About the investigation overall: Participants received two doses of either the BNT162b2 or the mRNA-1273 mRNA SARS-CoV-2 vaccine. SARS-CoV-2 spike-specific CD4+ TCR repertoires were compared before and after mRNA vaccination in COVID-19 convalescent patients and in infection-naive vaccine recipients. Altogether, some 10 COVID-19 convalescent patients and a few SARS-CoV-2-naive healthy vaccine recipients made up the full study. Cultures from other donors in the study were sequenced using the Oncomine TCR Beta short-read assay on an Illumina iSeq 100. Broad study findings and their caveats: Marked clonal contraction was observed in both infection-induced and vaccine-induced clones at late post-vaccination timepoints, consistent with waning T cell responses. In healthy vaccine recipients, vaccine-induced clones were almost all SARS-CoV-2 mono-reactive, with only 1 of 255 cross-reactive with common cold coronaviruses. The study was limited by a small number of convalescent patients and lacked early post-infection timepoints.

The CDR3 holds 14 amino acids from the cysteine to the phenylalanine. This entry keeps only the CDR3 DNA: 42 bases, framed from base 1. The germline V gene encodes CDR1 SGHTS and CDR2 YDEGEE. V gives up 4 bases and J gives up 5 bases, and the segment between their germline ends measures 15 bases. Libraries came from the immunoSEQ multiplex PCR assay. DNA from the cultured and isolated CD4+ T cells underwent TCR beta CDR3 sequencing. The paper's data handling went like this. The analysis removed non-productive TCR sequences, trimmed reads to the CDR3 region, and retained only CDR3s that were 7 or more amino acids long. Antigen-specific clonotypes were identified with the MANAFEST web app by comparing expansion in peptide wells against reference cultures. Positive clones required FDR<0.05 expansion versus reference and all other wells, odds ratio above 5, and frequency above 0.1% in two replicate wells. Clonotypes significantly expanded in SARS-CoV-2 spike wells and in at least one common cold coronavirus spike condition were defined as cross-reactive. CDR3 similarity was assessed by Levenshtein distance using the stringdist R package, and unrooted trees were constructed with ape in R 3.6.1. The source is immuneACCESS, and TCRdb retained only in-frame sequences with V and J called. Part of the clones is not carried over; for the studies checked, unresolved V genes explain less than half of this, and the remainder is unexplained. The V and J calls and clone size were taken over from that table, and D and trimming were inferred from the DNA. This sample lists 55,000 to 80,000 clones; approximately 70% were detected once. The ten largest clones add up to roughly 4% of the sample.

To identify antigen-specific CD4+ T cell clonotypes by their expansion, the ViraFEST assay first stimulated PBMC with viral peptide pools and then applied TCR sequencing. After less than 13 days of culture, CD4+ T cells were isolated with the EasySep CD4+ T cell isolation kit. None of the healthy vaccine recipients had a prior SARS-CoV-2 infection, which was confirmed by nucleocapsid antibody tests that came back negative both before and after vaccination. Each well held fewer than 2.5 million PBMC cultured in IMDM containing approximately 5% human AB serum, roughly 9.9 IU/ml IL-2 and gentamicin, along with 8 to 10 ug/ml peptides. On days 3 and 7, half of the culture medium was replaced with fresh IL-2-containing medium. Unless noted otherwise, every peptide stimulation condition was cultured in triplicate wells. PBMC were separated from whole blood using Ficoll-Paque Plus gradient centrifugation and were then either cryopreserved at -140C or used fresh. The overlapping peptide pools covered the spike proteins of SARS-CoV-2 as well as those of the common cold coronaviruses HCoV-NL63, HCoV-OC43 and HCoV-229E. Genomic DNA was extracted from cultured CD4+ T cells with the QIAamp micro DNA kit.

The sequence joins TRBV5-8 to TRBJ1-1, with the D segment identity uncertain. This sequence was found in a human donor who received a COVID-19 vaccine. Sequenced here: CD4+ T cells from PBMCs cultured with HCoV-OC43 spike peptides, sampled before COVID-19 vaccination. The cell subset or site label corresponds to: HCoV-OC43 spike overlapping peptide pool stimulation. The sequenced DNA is TGTGCCAGCAGCCCGGCCGGGAGGGATACTGAAGCTTTCTTT. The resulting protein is CASSPAGRDTEAFF.